This T cell receptor (beta chain) appears in the sequencing data of a study of T cell responses to AZD1222 COVID-19 vaccine. Broader study findings: Nearly half of spike-specific TCRs reportedly target unmutated variant regions. Females outnumbered males among donors, who were mostly white British; clonal diversity was possibly underestimated.

V lost 1 base and J lost 6, with 6 bases in between. Per the germline V gene, CDR1 is SGHNT and CDR2 is YENEEA. This CDR3 is 13 amino acids long. Only in-frame clones appear in the TCRdb table, and some are missing; sequencing was by immunoSEQ multiplex PCR. The data hold about 160,000 clones, with approximately 90% observed a single time. Worth noting for this clone: Its target is not known.

The sequenced sample was peripheral blood, obtained on day 0 of MenACWY control vaccination. This chain connects TRBV11-3 to TRBJ2-2; D not resolved. The source of this sequence is an adult in good health. The CDR3 DNA is TGTGCCAGCAGCTTAGTGTTTCCCGGGGAGCTGTTTTTT. Translated: CASSLVFPGELFF.